This record covers a single T cell receptor beta chain. Since a much larger clone is just one base distant, this may be a read error. The sequenced patients had an expansion of CD8+CD57+ cells seen by flow cytometry. Germline CDR1 LNHDA, CDR2 SQIVND (reference sequence). With 1 base clipped from V and 5 bases from J, the junction kept 5 bases outside the gene matches. The CDR3 is made up of 14 amino acids. For CDR3 and TCR beta VDJ profiling, genomic DNA was the template used. TCRdb itself ran the reads through MiXCR, one entry per CDR3 protein. The table records just over 450,000 distinct CDR3 sequences, around 30% of them present only once. The entry originates in a study of CD8+CD57+ T cells in acquired aplastic anemia. The wider study: The DNA of sorted CD4+ and CD8+ cells averaged roughly 3.2 ug.

J is TRBJ2-7 and V is TRBV19, with 7 nucleotides matching TRBD1. This clonotype was sampled from a human donor with aplastic anemia. The source material was sorted CD4+, CD8+, or CD8+CD57+ T cells (not recorded which) from PBMCs. The CDR3 DNA sequence: TGTGCCAGTAGTATAGGGGGACAGCTTGACGAGCAGTACTTC. This codes for CASSIGGQLDEQYF.